This TCR beta chain appears in the sequencing data of a study of beta chain features in type 1 diabetes. Points on this clone: The antigen remains undetermined.

Germline V lookup: CDR1 LGHNA, CDR2 YSLEER. The ends were cut back, 3 bases at V and 1 base at J, with 12 bases in the middle. This CDR3 is built from 15 residues. The whole isolated RNA underwent reverse transcription, so sequencing captured expressed TCRB transcripts. Profiled with immunoSEQ multiplex PCR; TCRdb holds only in-frame clones, not every one. The sample has about 410,000 clones; 11% to 15% are singletons. Study results and caveats: Naive, central memory and Treg TCRB repertoires seemed to resemble each other more closely in patients than they did in healthy donors. Unsettled here was the matter of whether HLA type influences TCRB rearrangement.

The gene calls are TRBV4-3 and TRBJ1-2; D unclear. Sequenced sample: naive CD4+ T cells from blood. The sequence derives from a man aged 30 to 45 in good health. DNA for the CDR3: TGCGCCAGCAGCCAGAGACAAGGAGTTAACTATGGCTACACCTTC. This codes for CASSQRQGVNYGYTF.